Included here is one T cell receptor beta chain sequence, with context. The target antigen is unknown. This sequence may be a read error, since a much larger clone differs from it by one base. The record originates from a study of identical twins. A universal primer site was created by template switching, with the cDNA bearing unique molecular identifiers. TCRdb passed the 5' RACE reads through MiXCR, listing each CDR3 protein once. This table has around 1.7 million distinct CDR3 sequences, under 35% appearing once. Study findings and constraints: Whereas memory repertoires showed no such difference, abundant cord blood beta clonotypes carried fewer insertions.

Healthy Caucasian donors formed the entire cohort. The CDR3 extends over 14 amino acids. Germline assignment: CDR1 SEHNR and CDR2 FQNEAQ (reference sequence). The sequencing input was cord blood. This chain uses TRBV7-9 with TRBJ2-4; perhaps TRBD2 as D (5 bases). The sequence was obtained from a newborn girl in good health. CDR3 amino acids: CASSPSLARNIQYF. In DNA form, the CDR3 reads TGTGCCAGCAGCCCGTCTCTAGCCAGAAACATTCAGTACTTC.